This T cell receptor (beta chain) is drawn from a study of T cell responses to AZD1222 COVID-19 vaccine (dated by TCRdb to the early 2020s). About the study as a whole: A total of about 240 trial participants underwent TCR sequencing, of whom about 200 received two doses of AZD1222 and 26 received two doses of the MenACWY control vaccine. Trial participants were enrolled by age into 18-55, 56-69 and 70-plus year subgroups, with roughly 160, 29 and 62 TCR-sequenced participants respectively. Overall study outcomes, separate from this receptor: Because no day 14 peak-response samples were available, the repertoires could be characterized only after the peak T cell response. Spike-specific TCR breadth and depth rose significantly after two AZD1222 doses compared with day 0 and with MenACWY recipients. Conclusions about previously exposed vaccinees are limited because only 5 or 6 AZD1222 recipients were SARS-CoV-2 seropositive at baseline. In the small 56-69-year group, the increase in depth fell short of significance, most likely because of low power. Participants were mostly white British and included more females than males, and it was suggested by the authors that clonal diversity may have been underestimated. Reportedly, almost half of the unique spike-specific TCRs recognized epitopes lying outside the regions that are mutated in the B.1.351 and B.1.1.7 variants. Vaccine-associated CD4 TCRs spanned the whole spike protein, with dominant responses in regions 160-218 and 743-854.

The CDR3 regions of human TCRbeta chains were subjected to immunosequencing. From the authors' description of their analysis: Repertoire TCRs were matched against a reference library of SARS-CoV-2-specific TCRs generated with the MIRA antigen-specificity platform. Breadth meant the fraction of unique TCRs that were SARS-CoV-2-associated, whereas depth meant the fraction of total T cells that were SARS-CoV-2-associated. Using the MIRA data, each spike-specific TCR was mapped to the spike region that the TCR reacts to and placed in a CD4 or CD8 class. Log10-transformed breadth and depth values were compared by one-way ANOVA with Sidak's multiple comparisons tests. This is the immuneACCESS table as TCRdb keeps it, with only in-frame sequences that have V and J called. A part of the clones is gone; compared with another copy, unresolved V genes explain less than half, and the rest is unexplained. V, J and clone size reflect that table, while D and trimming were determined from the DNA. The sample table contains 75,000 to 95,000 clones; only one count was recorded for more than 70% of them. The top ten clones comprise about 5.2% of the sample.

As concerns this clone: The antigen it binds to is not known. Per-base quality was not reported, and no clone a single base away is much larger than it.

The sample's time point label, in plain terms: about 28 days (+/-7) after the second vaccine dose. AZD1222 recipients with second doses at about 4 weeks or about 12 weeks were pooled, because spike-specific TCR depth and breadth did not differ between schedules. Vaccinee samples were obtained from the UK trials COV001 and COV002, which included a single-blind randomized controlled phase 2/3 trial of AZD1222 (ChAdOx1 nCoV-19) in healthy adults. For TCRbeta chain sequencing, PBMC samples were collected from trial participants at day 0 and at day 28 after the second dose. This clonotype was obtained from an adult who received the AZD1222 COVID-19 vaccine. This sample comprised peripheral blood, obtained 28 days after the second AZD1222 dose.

The DNA reads TGTGCCAGCAGTAAAGGACAGGCCGATAATTCACCCCTCCACTTT. This gives the protein CASSKGQADNSPLHF. The chain is assembled from TRBV2 and TRBJ1-6; the junction holds 7 bases that match TRBD1. Its CDR3 holds 15 amino acids, cysteine through phenylalanine. CDR3 DNA is the only sequence kept; it has 45 bases, read in frame from the first base. V is pruned by 5 bases and J by 5 bases, leaving 6 bases of the junction without a gene match. The germline V gene encodes CDR1 SNHLY and CDR2 FYNNEI.